These 27 T cell receptor beta chains were all obtained from the same sample, sequenced in a study of shared clonotypes between healthy human individuals. The table came from immunoSEQ multiplex PCR; TCRdb's copy has only in-frame clones and leaves some out. This table holds roughly 2 million clones, 95% found once. Sample: naive CD4+ T cells sorted from blood. This sample's subset: CD45RA+ positively selected. Receptors originate from a man in his late teens or twenties in good health.

The chain joins TRBV11-2 to TRBJ1-3; 7 positions match TRBD1. The CDR3 loop spans 13 amino acids. Trimming took 4 bases from V and 7 from J; bases not matched to a gene: 4. CDR1 is SGHAT and CDR2 is FQNNGV in the germline V gene. The CDR3 sequence: CASSSPQGNTIYF. CDR3 coding DNA: TGTGCCAGCAGCTCCCCACAGGGGAACACCATATATTTT.

The chain uses TRBV5-1 and TRBJ1-3; D gene ambiguous. The CDR3 spans 17 residues. V lost 4 bases and J 0 bases, leaving 17 bases between the germline ends. Germline CDR1 is SGHRS and CDR2 is YFSETQ. In DNA, the CDR3 is TGCGCCAGCAGCCCGGAGGCAGGTTTGAGCTCTGGAAACACCATATATTTT. Translation gives CASSPEAGLSSGNTIYF.

The CDR3 DNA is TGTGCCAGCAGTGAACGGGGGGGTCAACGTAGTAATTCACCCCTCCACTTT. It codes for CASSERGGQRSNSPLHF. V and J are TRBV6-1 and TRBJ1-6; D is perhaps TRBD1 (5 bases). CDR1 and CDR2 from the germline V gene are MNHNS and SASEGT. Between the trimmed V and J ends, which lost 2 bases and 6 bases, there was a span of 17 bases. The CDR3 has 17 amino acids.

CDR3 protein: CASSYGDRDGGYTF. Written as DNA, the CDR3 is TGTGCCAGCAGTTACGGGGACAGGGATGGTGGCTACACCTTC. The V and J genes are TRBV6-6 and TRBJ1-2, with 9 bases identical to TRBD1. The germline gives CDR1 MNHNY, CDR2 SVGAGI (reference sequence). V was clipped by 2 bases and J by 7 bases; unmatched bases: 5. There are 14 residues in the CDR3.

This chain connects TRBV6-1 to TRBJ2-4; D is possibly TRBD1 (6 bases). Trimming removed 5 bases at V and 8 bases at J, with 19 bases between. CDR1 and CDR2 from the germline V gene are MNHNS and SASEGT. CDR3 length equals 15 residues. The CDR3 here is CASSISLTGLDIQYF. CDR3 coding DNA: TGTGCCAGCAGTATATCTTTGACAGGCCTGGACATTCAGTACTTC.

The chain carries TRBV4-2 and TRBJ2-7; D may correspond to TRBD1 or TRBD2 (5 bases each). The V end was cut by 3 bases, the J end by 4 bases, with 10 bases between. The germline V gene encodes CDR1 LGHNA and CDR2 YNFKEQ. CDR3 length: 13 amino acids. The DNA of the CDR3 is TGTGCCAGCAGCCAGGGACCGAGATACGAGCAGTACTTC. Translation: CASSQGPRYEQYF.

The CDR3 DNA follows: TGTGCCAGCAGCCAAACAGGGCCTGGGGGCACTGAAGCTTTCTTT. Its protein product is CASSQTGPGGTEAFF. The chain couples TRBV6-5 to TRBJ1-1, with D possibly being TRBD1 (6 bases). Trimming took off 6 bases at V and 4 bases at J, with 18 bases between the two ends. The CDR3 has 15 residues. Germline loops: CDR1 MNHEY, CDR2 SVGAGI.

The rearrangement joins TRBV25-1 to TRBJ2-3; D gene uncertain. Trimming removed 10 bases at V and 5 bases at J, with 16 bases between. Germline V gene sequence: CDR1 MGHDK, CDR2 SYGVNS. The CDR3 contains 13 residues. CDR3 region: CATTDERGDTQYF. The DNA for the CDR3 is TGTGCCACGACCGATGAGAGAGGAGATACGCAGTATTTT. Full variable domain (remainder filled in from reference TRBV25-1 and TRBJ2-3): EADIYQTPRYLVIGTGKKITLECSQTMGHDKMYWYQQDPGMELHLIHYSYGVNSTEKGDLSSESTVSRIRTEHFPLTLESARPSHTSQYLCATTDERGDTQYFGPGTRLTVL.

The chain is built from TRBV2 and TRBJ1-5; D unresolved. The CDR3 has 13 residues. V was trimmed by 6 bases and J by 9 bases, leaving 15 bases between them. Germline V gene lookup returns CDR1 SNHLY and CDR2 FYNNEI. The CDR3 DNA follows: TGTGCCAGCAGAGAGGCATCCCAAGGGCCCCAGCATTTT. Translated, it gives CASREASQGPQHF. The full variable domain, completed using reference TRBV2 and TRBJ1-5, is EPEVTQTPSHQVTQMGQEVILRCVPISNHLYFYWYRQILGQKVEFLVSFYNNEISEKSEIFDDQFSVERPDGSNFTLKIRSTKLEDSAMYFCASREASQGPQHFGDGTRLSIL.

The V and J genes are TRBV7-9 and TRBJ1-6, with 7 bases lining up with TRBD1. The CDR3 spans 13 residues. From germline, CDR1 is SEHNR and CDR2 FQNEAQ (reference sequence). V lost 5 bases, J lost 8 bases, and 3 bases stayed unmatched. In nucleotides, the CDR3 is TGTGCCAGCAGCCATGACAGGGATTCACCCCTCCACTTT. Its translation: CASSHDRDSPLHF.

Details on this clone: The sample has other DNA sequences that encode this CDR3 too. The J gene is TRBJ1-5, the V gene TRBV19; perhaps TRBD1 as D (5 bases). Germline values: CDR1 LNHDA, CDR2 SQIVND (reference sequence). The CDR3 covers 13 residues. V was shortened by 8 bases and J by 2 bases, with 10 bases between the two germline ends. The CDR3 coding sequence is TGTGCCAGTGGGGGTTGGGGCAATCAGCCCCAGCATTTT. Encoded protein: CASGGWGNQPQHF.

The V call is TRBV6-5, the J call TRBJ1-6; no reliable D call. CDR1 is MNHEY and CDR2 is SVGAGI in the germline V gene. This CDR3 is 15 amino acids long. Trimming removed 5 bases at V and 1 base at J, with 9 bases between. The CDR3 here is CASSLRISYNSPLHF. CDR3 DNA sequence: TGTGCCAGCAGTCTCCGGATATCCTATAATTCACCCCTCCACTTT.

CDR3 in DNA: TGTGCCAGCAGTCGCGGTATCGGGAATGAGGGCTACACCTTC. It translates to CASSRGIGNEGYTF. The V gene is TRBV6-6, the J gene TRBJ1-2; D gene uncertain. The germline V and J ends were trimmed by 5 bases and 8 bases, with 18 bases remaining between them. This CDR3 has 14 amino acids. The germline CDR1 and CDR2 sequences are MNHNY and SVGAGI (reference sequence).

The chain recombines TRBV7-9 with TRBJ2-5; D remains unclear. This CDR3 has 15 amino acids. V lost 4 bases and J 4 bases, leaving 16 bases between the germline ends. Looked up from germline, CDR1 is SEHNR and CDR2 is FQNEAQ (reference sequence). CDR3 in DNA: TGTGCCAGCAGCTCACGTAGGATTGCGGTAGAGACCCAGTACTTC. Translating gives CASSSRRIAVETQYF.

This clone has just one count. V is TRBV6-5 and J is TRBJ1-6; D is unclear. CDR1 MNHEY and CDR2 SVGAGI come from the germline V gene. The CDR3 consists of 13 residues. The V end lost 7 bases, the J end lost 1 base, and 5 bases lay between the germline ends. The CDR3 DNA follows: TGTGCCAGCATAGCTTCCTATAATTCACCCCTCCACTTT. Its translation is CASIASYNSPLHF.

The V and J genes are TRBV5-1 and TRBJ2-5; D unclear. CDR1 SGHRS and CDR2 YFSETQ come from the germline V gene. CDR3 length: 12 amino acids. V lost 5 bases and J 10 bases, leaving 15 bases between the germline ends. The CDR3: CASRRRVGDQYF. The CDR3 nucleotides are TGCGCCAGCAGGAGACGGGTTGGTGACCAGTACTTC. Complete variable domain (other parts from reference TRBV5-1 and TRBJ2-5): KAGVTQTPRYLIKTRGQQVTLSCSPISGHRSVSWYQQTPGQGLQFLFEYFSETQRNKGNFPGRFSGRQFSNSRSEMNVSTLELGDSALYLCASRRRVGDQYFGPGTRLLVL.

This sequence joins TRBV5-6 and TRBJ2-5; TRBD2 matches at 7 bases. The J call is doubtful: the DNA matches TRBJ2-7 better. CDR3 length: 16 amino acids. In germline, CDR1 is SGHDT, CDR2 YYEEEE. For the CDR3, the DNA is TGTGCCAGCAGCTTGCGCTGGACTAGTTCCTCCTACGAGCAGTACTTC. Its translation: CASSLRWTSSSYEQYF.

The rearrangement uses TRBV27 and TRBJ2-2; a possible D gene is TRBD1 (5 bases). Germline CDR1 reads MNHEY; CDR2 reads SMNVEV (reference sequence). Deletions cut 8 bases from V and 0 bases from J, with 10 bases between. This CDR3 is built from 14 residues. CDR3 in amino acids: CASQTATNTGELFF. In nucleotides, the CDR3 is TGTGCCAGCCAGACAGCCACGAACACCGGGGAGCTGTTTTTT.

The chain links TRBV11-2 to TRBJ1-6; unclear D gene. Trimming left V 0 bases short and J 10 bases short, with 10 bases between. The CDR3 runs to 14 residues. Germline values: CDR1 SGHAT, CDR2 FQNNGV. CDR3 in amino acids: CASSLEQMVSPLHF. CDR3 DNA sequence: TGTGCCAGCAGCTTAGAACAGATGGTATCACCCCTCCACTTT.

The chain is built from TRBV5-1 and TRBJ2-6; D is uncertain. The CDR3 is made up of 15 amino acids. V was shortened by 0 bases and J by 4 bases, with 8 bases between the two germline ends. Germline CDR1 is SGHRS and CDR2 is YFSETQ. In DNA form, the CDR3 reads TGCGCCAGCAGCTTGGACGGCATCGGGGCCAACGTCCTGACTTTC. It encodes CASSLDGIGANVLTF.

As regards this clone: In the same sample, other DNA sequences code for this CDR3. This chain links TRBV6-1 with TRBJ1-5; D is undetermined. Germline CDR1 MNHNS, CDR2 SASEGT. Between the trimmed V and J ends, which lost 3 bases and 4 bases, there was a span of 10 bases. The CDR3 has 14 residues. The CDR3 sequence: CASSEQAGNQPQHF. CDR3 coding DNA: TGTGCCAGCAGTGAGCAGGCGGGGAATCAGCCCCAGCATTTT.

The rearrangement links TRBV6-5 to TRBJ1-4, with D perhaps matching TRBD1 (6 bases). CDR1 is MNHEY and CDR2 is SVGAGI in the germline V gene. V gave up 5 bases and J gave up 8 bases, with 15 bases separating them. The CDR3 is 14 amino acids. The CDR3 here is CASSRQVAREKLFF. The CDR3 coding sequence is TGTGCCAGCAGTAGACAGGTCGCCAGGGAAAAACTGTTTTTT.

Notes on this clone: A much larger clonotype is one base distant, so this may be a read error. The rearrangement uses TRBV28 and TRBJ1-1; no clear D. The CDR3 loop spans 13 amino acids. Germline assignment: CDR1 MDHEN and CDR2 SYDVKM. Written as DNA, the CDR3 is TGTGCCAGCAGTTTTGATTTGTGGGCCGGGGAAAAATTT. It translates to CASSFDLWAGEKF.

This chain links TRBV19 with TRBJ1-6; D uncertain. V was shortened by 0 bases and J by 5 bases, with 8 bases between the two germline ends. Per germline, CDR1 LNHDA and CDR2 SQIVND (reference sequence). This CDR3 region has 15 residues. In DNA, the CDR3 is TGTGCCAGTAGTATAGACCCGGGGAATAATTCACCCCTCCACTTT. This translates into CASSIDPGNNSPLHF.

This clone was detected once. The V call is TRBV2, the J call TRBJ2-5; D perhaps matches TRBD2 (6 bases). Germline V gene lookup returns CDR1 SNHLY and CDR2 FYNNEI. The CDR3 length is 14 residues. The V and J ends lost 0 bases and 7 bases respectively, with 12 bases between them. The chain's CDR3 is CASSEAGAGGTQYF. Here the CDR3 DNA reads TGTGCCAGCAGTGAAGCGGGAGCCGGGGGGACCCAGTACTTC.

The V call is TRBV10-3, the J call TRBJ2-3; D gene ambiguous. Germline lookup yields CDR1 ENHRY and CDR2 SYGVKD. With 0 bases removed from V and 2 bases from J, the gap between germline ends came to 15 bases. This CDR3 is 17 amino acids long. This chain's CDR3 is CAISESTDILFTDTQYF. CDR3 nucleotides: TGTGCCATCAGTGAGTCGACTGACATCCTCTTCACAGATACGCAGTATTTT.

The chain carries TRBV2 and TRBJ2-1; 9 bases line up with TRBD2. The V gene end was trimmed by 5 bases and the J gene end by 9 bases; junction bases not matched to a gene: 5. There are 13 residues in the CDR3. Germline CDR1 SNHLY, CDR2 FYNNEI. The CDR3 DNA is TGTGCCAGCAGTCCGAGGGGACTAGCTGAGCAGTTCTTC. Its protein is CASSPRGLAEQFF.